Sequencing of this T cell receptor beta chain was carried out in a study of post-analysis software for immune sequencing data. V was clipped by 4 bases and J by 8 bases, with 11 bases between them. CDR3 size: 12 residues. Germline CDR1 is PRHDT and CDR2 is FYEKMQ (reference sequence). Note on this clonotype: The antigen is not known.

Study-level results: Patients carried a handful of TRBV segments more frequently than controls did, and TRBV5-6, TRBV5-1 and TRBV20-1 were among them. Controls' normalized Chao1 diversity significantly exceeded that of multiple sclerosis patients.

Unique molecular identifiers were carried by the TCR beta cDNA libraries. Each batch of about 0.85 to 10 million T cells produced roughly 0.5 million cDNA molecules. TCRdb independently ran MiXCR on the PCR reads; one entry per CDR3 protein. Among hundreds of thousands of distinct CDR3 sequences listed, 25% to 30% were seen once. The source of this sequence is a girl between 5 and 17 years old with multiple sclerosis. Sequencing used blood. V usage is TRBV13 and J usage is TRBJ1-1; possible D gene TRBD1, 6 bases. The CDR3 bases are TGTGCCAGCAGCTCCGGGACATTGGAAGCTTTCTTT. Translation gives CASSSGTLEAFF.